This entry features one T cell receptor (beta chain) sequence. Its matching antigen is unknown. CDR1 is MNHNS, CDR2 SASEGT, per germline. The CDR3 sequence is 13 residues long. V lost 0 bases, J lost 9 bases, and 12 bases lay in between. Under the ViraFEST assay, PBMC were stimulated with viral peptide pools so that antigen-specific CD4+ T cells expanded. Sequencing was performed afterwards. Subsequent to roughly 9 days of culture, CD4+ T cells were isolated. The person had a PCR-confirmed SARS-CoV-2 infection during March to December 2020. Wells each received around 2.2 million PBMC, cultured with 10 IU/ml IL-2 and roughly 10 ug/ml peptides. At days 3 and 7, half of the medium was exchanged for IL-2 medium. These data come from a study of vaccination effects on CD4 cells after COVID-19. Whole-study context: Two convalescent patients each provided a sample, at 16 days and at one week before vaccination. Overall study results and limits: The study found marked clonal contraction of infection- and vaccine-induced clones late after vaccination.

The repertoire was sequenced with immunoSEQ multiplex PCR; TCRdb's copy has only in-frame clones and lacks some. The sample lists approximately 24,000 clones, less than 85% occurring once. This clonotype was obtained from a human donor who had a prior SARS-CoV-2 infection. The chain is built from TRBV6-1 and TRBJ2-7, with D perhaps TRBD2 (6 bases). Material: CD4+ T cells from PBMCs cultured with SARS-CoV-2 spike peptides, obtained before COVID-19 vaccination. CDR3 in amino acids: CASSEASQGGQYF. In DNA, the CDR3 is TGTGCCAGCAGTGAAGCGTCCCAGGGAGGGCAGTACTTC.